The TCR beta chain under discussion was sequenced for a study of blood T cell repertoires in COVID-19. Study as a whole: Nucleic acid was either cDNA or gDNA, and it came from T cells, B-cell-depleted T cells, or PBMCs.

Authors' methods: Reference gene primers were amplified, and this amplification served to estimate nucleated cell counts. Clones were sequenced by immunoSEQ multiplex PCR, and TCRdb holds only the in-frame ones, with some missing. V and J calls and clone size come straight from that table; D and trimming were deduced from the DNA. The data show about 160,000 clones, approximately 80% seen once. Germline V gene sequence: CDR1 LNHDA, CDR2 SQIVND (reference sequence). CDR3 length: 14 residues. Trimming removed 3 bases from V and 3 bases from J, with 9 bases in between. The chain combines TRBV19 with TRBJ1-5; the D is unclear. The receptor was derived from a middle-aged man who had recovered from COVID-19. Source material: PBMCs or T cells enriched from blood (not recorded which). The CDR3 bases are TGTGCCAGTAGTATCCCGTGGGCCAATCAGCCCCAGCATTTT. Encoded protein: CASSIPWANQPQHF.